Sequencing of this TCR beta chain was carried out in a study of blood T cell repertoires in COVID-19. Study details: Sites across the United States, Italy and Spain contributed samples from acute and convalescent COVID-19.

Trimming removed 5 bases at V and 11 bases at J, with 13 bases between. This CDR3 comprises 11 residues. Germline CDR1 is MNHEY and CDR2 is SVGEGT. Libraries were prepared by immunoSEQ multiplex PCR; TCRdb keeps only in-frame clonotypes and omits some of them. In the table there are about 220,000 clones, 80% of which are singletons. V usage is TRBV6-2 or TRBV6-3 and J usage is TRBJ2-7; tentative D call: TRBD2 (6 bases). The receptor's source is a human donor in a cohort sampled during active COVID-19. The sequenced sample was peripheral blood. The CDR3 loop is CASSLSGEEYF. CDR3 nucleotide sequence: TGTGCCAGCAGTCTCTCTGGGGAGGAGTACTTC.